The 27 T cell receptor beta chains listed next were all sequenced from one sample in a study of cytomegalovirus exposure and HLA in healthy donors. The PCR was carried out with 60 Vbeta primers and 13 Jbeta primers. The repertoire was sequenced with immunoSEQ multiplex PCR; TCRdb's copy has only in-frame clones and lacks some. The repertoire holds about 120,000 clones, with 80% as singletons. Sequencing was performed on PBMCs. The receptors originated from a man younger than 40 in good health and CMV-seropositive.

The chain employs TRBV30 and TRBJ1-5; D remains ambiguous. The CDR3 runs to 13 residues. CDR1 is GTSNPN, CDR2 SVGIG, per germline (reference sequence). The V gene lost 5 bases and the J gene lost 1 base, with 9 bases spanning the gap. As DNA, the CDR3 is TGTGCCTGGTTGGACTTGAGCAATCAGCCCCAGCATTTT. Its translation: CAWLDLSNQPQHF.

This chain links TRBV28 with TRBJ2-5; possibly TRBD2 for D (6 bases). V was clipped by 6 bases and J by 6 bases, with 17 bases between them. CDR1 and CDR2 from the germline V gene are MDHEN and SYDVKM. The CDR3 consists of 14 residues. Here the CDR3 DNA reads TGTGCCAGCAGGAGAAGCCAGGGCGGGAAGACCCAGTACTTC. It translates to CASRRSQGGKTQYF. The entire variable domain, with the rest obtained from reference TRBV28 and TRBJ2-5, is as follows: DVKVTQSSRYLVKRTGEKVFLECVQDMDHENMFWYRQDPGLGLRLIYFSYDVKMKEKGDIPEGYSVSREKKERFSLILESASTNQTSMYLCASRRSQGGKTQYFGPGTRLLVL.

This chain joins TRBV4-1 and TRBJ2-3, with D perhaps matching TRBD2 (6 bases). V gave up 0 bases and J gave up 0 bases, with 7 bases separating them. This CDR3 is built from 15 residues. Germline assignment: CDR1 MGHRA and CDR2 YSYEKL. The CDR3 sequence is CASSQDGTSTDTQYF. The CDR3 region has the DNA TGCGCCAGCAGCCAAGACGGGACTAGCACAGATACGCAGTATTTT.

This clone has more than one count but fewer than ten. The chain carries TRBV18 and TRBJ2-1, with D hard to call. V lost 3 bases and J lost 8, with 14 bases in between. Germline CDR1 KGHSH, CDR2 LQKENI. This CDR3 is built from 14 residues. The CDR3 loop is CASSPRGGVDEQFF. The CDR3 DNA reads as TGTGCCAGCTCACCCCGAGGCGGTGTCGATGAGCAGTTCTTC.

CDR3 nucleotide sequence: TGTGCCAGCAGCCAACAAGCGGGGGGGCGGGGCACAGATACGCAGTATTTT. Its translation: CASSQQAGGRGTDTQYF. This rearrangement joins TRBV4-2 to TRBJ2-3, with 10 bases fitting TRBD2. This CDR3 contains 17 residues. Germline trimming cut 2 bases from V and 1 base from J; bases unmatched to any gene: 6. CDR1 is LGHNA, CDR2 YNFKEQ, per germline.

This clone turned up a few times. The J gene is TRBJ1-2, the V gene TRBV7-3, with 7 bases that match TRBD1. Trimming removed 5 bases from V and 6 bases from J; junction bases left unmatched: 6. Germline-derived CDR1 and CDR2 are SGHTA and FQGTGA. The CDR3 is made up of 13 amino acids. The CDR3 DNA reads TGTGCCAGCAGCCAAACAGGGGTTAATGGCTACACCTTC. This sequence encodes CASSQTGVNGYTF.

The chain links TRBV5-1 to TRBJ2-1, with D perhaps matching TRBD1 (6 bases). Looked up from germline, CDR1 is SGHRS and CDR2 is YFSETQ. The CDR3 runs 13 residues. V was clipped by 5 bases and J by 4 bases, with 10 bases between them. The CDR3 nucleotides are TGCGCCAGCAGTGGGACAAATTACAATGAGCAGTTCTTC. Its translation: CASSGTNYNEQFF.

The V gene is TRBV19, the J gene TRBJ1-2, with D tentatively TRBD1 (6 bases). Germline values: CDR1 LNHDA, CDR2 SQIVND (reference sequence). CDR3 length: 13 residues. The germline V and J ends were trimmed by 7 bases and 4 bases, with 13 bases remaining between them. CDR3 sequence (DNA): TGTGCCAGTATCCAGGACAGTCCCTATGGCTACACCTTC. Its protein is CASIQDSPYGYTF.

The chain has TRBV11-1 and TRBJ2-6; weak D call: TRBD2 (5 bases). Germline CDR1 and CDR2: SGHAT and FQDESV (reference sequence). Trimming shortened V by 1 base and J by 2 bases, and 9 bases separated the two germline ends. The CDR3 has 16 residues. The chain's CDR3 is CASSLDLGAGANVLTF. CDR3 nucleotides: TGTGCCAGCAGCTTAGATTTGGGAGCTGGGGCCAACGTCCTGACTTTC. The whole variable domain, remainder taken from reference TRBV11-1 and TRBJ2-6, is EAEVAQSPRYKITEKSQAVAFWCDPISGHATLYWYRQILGQGPELLVQFQDESVVDDSQLPKDRFSAERLKGVDSTLKIQPAELGDSAMYLCASSLDLGAGANVLTFGAGSRLTVL.

There are a few counts of this clone. The chain recombines TRBV4-1 with TRBJ1-1; 9 positions match TRBD1. The CDR3 spans 15 residues. V shed 4 bases, J shed 0 bases, and the junction held 3 bases outside the gene matches. Germline V gene lookup returns CDR1 MGHRA and CDR2 YSYEKL. CDR3 sequence: CASSRGQGLNTEAFF. DNA of the CDR3: TGCGCCAGCAGCCGGGGACAGGGACTGAACACTGAAGCTTTCTTT.

Details on this clone: An end of the junction differs from the germline gene, which may be a read error. The chain recombines TRBV28 with TRBJ2-1; 7 positions match TRBD1. Germline assignment: CDR1 MDHEN and CDR2 SYDVKM. The CDR3 length is 13 residues. The CDR3 sequence: CLVGTASYNEQFF. CDR3 coding DNA: TGCTTGGTGGGGACAGCTTCCTACAATGAGCAGTTCTTC.

V is TRBV6-6 and J is TRBJ1-5; D remains ambiguous. V was clipped by 2 bases and J by 1 base, with 6 bases between them. The germline V gene has CDR1 MNHNY and CDR2 SVGAGI (reference sequence). The CDR3 has 14 residues. The CDR3: CASSYEGSNQPQHF. The CDR3 region has the DNA TGTGCCAGCAGTTACGAGGGCAGCAATCAGCCCCAGCATTTT.

V gene TRBV15 combines with J gene TRBJ2-1; 9 bases are a match to TRBD2. The CDR3 extends over 17 amino acids. Trimming at V came to 0 bases and at J to 2 bases, leaving 5 bases not matched to a gene. Germline lookup yields CDR1 LNHNV and CDR2 YYDKDF (reference sequence). The CDR3 loop reads CATSRDRGGGAYNEQFF. The CDR3 DNA is TGTGCCACCAGCAGAGATCGCGGCGGGGGGGCCTACAATGAGCAGTTCTTC.

On this clone itself: An end of the junction differs from the germline gene, which may be a read error. Other DNA sequences in this specimen translate into the identical CDR3. This sequence joins TRBV23-1 and TRBJ1-5; TRBD1 matches 9 bases. TRBV23-1 is an open reading frame whose function is uncertain. This CDR3 contains 15 residues. The CDR3, as DNA: TGCGCCAGCAGTCAATCCGGGACAGGGAATCAGCCCCAACATTTT. Amino acid sequence: CASSQSGTGNQPQHF.

This clone occurred once. The chain combines TRBV5-4 with TRBJ1-2; 10 bases align to TRBD1. Germline trimming cut 0 bases from V and 4 bases from J; bases unmatched to any gene: 3. The CDR3 has 15 amino acids. Germline assignment: CDR1 SGHNT and CDR2 YYREEE (reference sequence). CDR3 sequence (DNA): TGTGCCAGCAGCTTGGCGGGACAGGGGATCTATGGCTACACCTTC. Its protein is CASSLAGQGIYGYTF.

This clone showed up just a few times. The chain recombines TRBV18 with TRBJ1-2; TRBD1 agrees at 8 bases. The V segment lost 2 bases and the J segment 4 bases; nucleotides outside the gene matches: 6. The germline gives CDR1 KGHSH, CDR2 LQKENI. This CDR3 is built from 15 residues. CDR3 protein: CASSPRGQVGYGYTF. In DNA form, the CDR3 reads TGTGCCAGCTCACCAAGGGGACAGGTGGGCTATGGCTACACCTTC.

This clone came up once. This chain uses TRBV7-6 with TRBJ2-3, with 8 bases that match TRBD2. The length of the CDR3 is 15 residues. The V segment lost 5 bases and the J segment 5 bases; nucleotides outside the gene matches: 9. CDR1 and CDR2 (germline): SGHVS, FNYEAQ. CDR3 in DNA: TGTGCCAGCAGCCCAGCACGGGGGGGCGGAGATACGCAGTATTTT. Amino acid sequence: CASSPARGGGDTQYF.

This chain joins TRBV2 and TRBJ1-1, with 10 bases fitting TRBD1. Trimming took 6 bases from V and 10 from J; bases not matched to a gene: 2. The germline V gene encodes CDR1 SNHLY and CDR2 FYNNEI. The CDR3 covers 11 residues. The CDR3 is CASRDRGGAFF. The CDR3 DNA reads TGTGCCAGCAGGGACAGGGGGGGAGCTTTCTTT.

The rearrangement joins TRBV19 to TRBJ2-5; the D gene is possibly TRBD1 (7 bases). Trimming shortened V by 3 bases and J by 1 base, and 12 bases separated the two germline ends. CDR1 is LNHDA, CDR2 SQIVND, per germline (reference sequence). The CDR3 extends over 15 amino acids. The CDR3 protein is CASSIFRGVQETQYF. The CDR3 DNA sequence: TGTGCCAGTAGTATCTTCAGGGGGGTCCAAGAGACCCAGTACTTC.

The chain links TRBV9 to TRBJ2-3, with TRBD2 as a possible D gene (7 bases). CDR1 and CDR2 from the germline V gene are SGDLS and YYNGEE. Deletions cut 2 bases from V and 5 bases from J, with 15 bases between. This CDR3 has 15 residues. The CDR3 bases are TGTGCCAGCAGCGTGGGTGGGGGGGCCTTAGATACGCAGTATTTT. Translating it yields CASSVGGGALDTQYF.

This clone was counted a few times. The chain joins TRBV10-3 to TRBJ2-3; TRBD1 matches at 9 bases. The CDR3 extends over 14 amino acids. CDR1 ENHRY and CDR2 SYGVKD come from the germline V gene. Unmatched junction bases numbered 8, after V lost 8 bases and J lost 5 bases. The CDR3 bases are TGTGCCATCGGGTCACAGGGGGCACAAGATACGCAGTATTTT. Protein sequence: CAIGSQGAQDTQYF.

The gene calls are TRBV10-3 and TRBJ1-2; perhaps TRBD1 as D (5 bases). This CDR3 region has 13 residues. The V end lost 7 bases, the J end lost 6 bases, and 15 bases lay between the germline ends. Germline V CDR1 and CDR2: ENHRY, SYGVKD. In DNA, the CDR3 is TGTGCCATCAATTATTCGGGGGAGCATGGCTACACCTTC. Translating gives CAINYSGEHGYTF.

V is TRBV5-1 and J is TRBJ1-6, with 8 positions matching TRBD1. After removal of 0 bases from V and 9 bases from J, the junction contained 5 bases not matched to a gene. The germline gives CDR1 SGHRS, CDR2 YFSETQ. CDR3 size: 15 residues. The CDR3 DNA reads TGCGCCAGCAGCTTGGAGACGGACAGGGCTTCACCCCTCCACTTT. It codes for CASSLETDRASPLHF. Full variable domain (remainder filled in from reference TRBV5-1 and TRBJ1-6): KAGVTQTPRYLIKTRGQQVTLSCSPISGHRSVSWYQQTPGQGLQFLFEYFSETQRNKGNFPGRFSGRQFSNSRSEMNVSTLELGDSALYLCASSLETDRASPLHFGNGTRLTVT.

With regard to this clone: The identical CDR3 is also encoded by other nucleotide sequences in the sample. J is TRBJ2-6 and V is TRBV2; no reliable D call. Germline V lookup: CDR1 SNHLY, CDR2 FYNNEI. This CDR3 is built from 15 residues. Trimming shortened V by 5 bases and J by 0 bases, and 8 bases separated the two germline ends. The CDR3 DNA sequence: TGTGCCAGCAGTCCGCAGAACTCTGGGGCCAACGTCCTGACTTTC. Its protein product is CASSPQNSGANVLTF.

The gene calls are TRBV28 and TRBJ1-1; D is undetermined. Germline lookup yields CDR1 MDHEN and CDR2 SYDVKM. The CDR3 loop spans 12 amino acids. V lost 7 bases and J lost 5, with 11 bases in between. The CDR3 here is CASTLRETEAFF. CDR3 nucleotides: TGTGCCAGCACCCTTAGGGAGACTGAAGCTTTCTTT.

The rearrangement uses TRBV28 and TRBJ1-6, with D tentatively TRBD1 (6 bases). Germline V gives CDR1 MDHEN, CDR2 SYDVKM. Deletions cut 3 bases from V and 4 bases from J, with 13 bases between. The CDR3 is 16 amino acids. The DNA for the CDR3 is TGTGCCAGCAGTTTTGATACAGGGTATTATAATTCACCCCTCCACTTT. It translates to CASSFDTGYYNSPLHF. Full variable domain (outside the CDR3, taken from reference TRBV28 and TRBJ1-6): DVKVTQSSRYLVKRTGEKVFLECVQDMDHENMFWYRQDPGLGLRLIYFSYDVKMKEKGDIPEGYSVSREKKERFSLILESASTNQTSMYLCASSFDTGYYNSPLHFGNGTRLTVT.

The gene calls are TRBV5-1 and TRBJ2-2; 10 bases are shared with TRBD2. J lost 5 bases, V lost 5 bases, and 0 bases had no gene match. This CDR3 has 13 amino acids. Germline CDR1 SGHRS, CDR2 YFSETQ. CDR3 nucleotides: TGCGCCAGCAGTAGCGGGGGGACCGGGGAGCTGTTTTTT. Translation: CASSSGGTGELFF.